This T cell receptor beta chain stems from a study of T cell repertoires in cytomegalovirus infection. Study-level background: Researchers turned to recently identified HLA-C-restricted CMV epitopes as well as well-studied HLA-B-restricted ones. Carrying CMV and the relevant HLA type showed in public TCR beta signatures. Study-wide results and caveats: Summed frequency of shared TCR beta families picked out CMV carriers who also had the relevant HLA. CMV-specific HLA-C-restricted TCR beta clonotypes dominated the ex vivo response.

Regarding this clonotype: Its antigen is unknown.

TCRdb independently ran MiXCR on the reads; one entry per CDR3 protein. The sample includes 650,000 to 900,000 distinct CDR3 sequences, about 33% of them seen just once. Germline assignment: CDR1 MNHNY and CDR2 SVGAGI (reference sequence). V lost 5 bases to trimming and J lost 8 bases, with 15 bases between them. CDR3 length equals 13 residues. J is TRBJ1-2 and V is TRBV6-6; D is unresolved. Sequenced here: cultured CD8+ T cells from PBMCs, sampled from culture after CMV antigen stimulation. The source is a human donor in good health (CMV status not recorded). Some clones in this sample may be carry-over from other donors' samples. The CDR3 here is CASSRTQIRGYTF. CDR3 nucleotide sequence: TGTGCCAGCAGTCGGACTCAAATTAGGGGCTACACCTTC.